This T cell receptor beta chain was sequenced for a study of PD-1 blockade in classical Hodgkin lymphoma. This clone occurred once. Its antigen remains unknown. With V trimmed by 3 bases and J by 0 bases, 11 bases remained unmatched. The CDR3 extends over 19 amino acids. Germline CDR1 is SGHVT and CDR2 is SQSDAQ. Some clones are missing from TCRdb's copy, which holds only in-frame ones; the method was immunoSEQ multiplex PCR. The sample records 10,000 or so clones, approximately 84% being singletons. Time point meaning: newly diagnosed, previously untreated cHL patient sample. Isolation of CD8+ T cells from thawed PBMCs used magnetic negative selection. Untreated, newly diagnosed classical Hodgkin lymphoma PBMCs were comparators. Study-level findings and limits: Repertoire differences have undefined causes, possibly disease activity or prior therapy. Lower baseline TCR diversity was reported for newly diagnosed patients than for healthy donors.

The sequence came from a human donor with classical Hodgkin lymphoma. The sequenced sample consisted of CD8+ T cells from blood. The V gene is TRBV7-4, the J gene TRBJ1-4, with TRBD1 matching over 9 bases. CDR3 sequence (DNA): TGTGCCAGCAGCTTTAGTCGGGACAGGGTATCCCCAACTAATGAAAAACTGTTTTTT. As protein: CASSFSRDRVSPTNEKLFF. Together with reference TRBV7-4 and TRBJ1-4, the CDR3 gives the full variable domain: GAGVSQSPRYKVAKRGRDVALRCDSISGHVTLYWYRQTLGQGSEVLTYSQSDAQRDKSGRPSGRFSAERPERSVSTLKIQRTEQGDSAVYLCASSFSRDRVSPTNEKLFFGSGTQLSVL.